These 9 T cell receptor beta chains were sequenced from one sample in a study of blood T cell repertoires in COVID-19. Assay: immunoSEQ multiplex PCR; the TCRdb copy retains only in-frame clones and omits some. The sample yields around 300,000 clones, roughly 86% seen once. The sample consisted of PBMCs or T cells enriched from blood (not recorded which). Source of these receptors: a woman aged 25 to 45 who had recovered from COVID-19.

This clone was recorded once. The V gene is TRBV5-1, the J gene TRBJ1-1; D might be TRBD1 (5 bases). The germline V and J ends were trimmed by 4 bases and 4 bases, with 14 bases remaining between them. The V gene's germline CDR1 is SGHRS and CDR2 YFSETQ. This CDR3 is built from 14 residues. The CDR3 here is CASSIPGGSTEAFF. The CDR3 DNA reads as TGCGCCAGCAGCATCCCGGGGGGGAGCACTGAAGCTTTCTTT.

The rearrangement joins TRBV6-2 or TRBV6-3 to TRBJ1-2; 7 nucleotides line up with TRBD1. Per germline, CDR1 MNHEY and CDR2 SVGEGT. The V gene end was trimmed by 4 bases and the J gene end by 5 bases; junction bases not matched to a gene: 7. The CDR3 sequence is 14 residues long. This CDR3 is CASSSTTGTYGYTF. CDR3 DNA: TGTGCCAGCAGTTCGACGACAGGGACTTATGGCTACACCTTC.

In this sample, this clone turned up once. The chain links TRBV30 to TRBJ1-2, with a weak D call TRBD1 (5 bases). Germline V gene sequence: CDR1 GTSNPN, CDR2 SVGIG (reference sequence). The CDR3 has 11 amino acids. The V end lost 2 bases, the J end lost 8 bases, and 9 bases lay between the germline ends. The CDR3 protein is CAWSMGPGYTF. The CDR3 DNA sequence: TGTGCCTGGAGTATGGGGCCGGGCTACACCTTC.

This sequence joins TRBV6-5 and TRBJ1-1; D is uncertain. Germline V lookup: CDR1 MNHEY, CDR2 SVGAGI. This CDR3 contains 14 residues. V was shortened by 2 bases and J by 4 bases, with 11 bases between the two germline ends. The CDR3 DNA is TGTGCCAGCAGTTACAGGAGTTCGGGCACTGAAGCTTTCTTT. Protein: CASSYRSSGTEAFF.

This clone showed up just once. J is TRBJ1-1 and V is TRBV6-5; 9 bases map to TRBD1. The CDR3 sequence is 14 residues long. V was clipped by 5 bases and J by 5 bases; unmatched bases: 6. Per germline, CDR1 MNHEY and CDR2 SVGAGI. The CDR3 sequence is CASSPGQGWTEAFF. In DNA form, the CDR3 reads TGTGCCAGCAGTCCGGGACAGGGTTGGACTGAAGCTTTCTTT.

The rearrangement uses TRBV5-4 and TRBJ2-1; maybe TRBD1 (6 bases). Trimming left V 0 bases short and J 6 bases short, with 10 bases between. There are 14 residues in the CDR3. Germline CDR1 and CDR2: SGHNT and YYREEE (reference sequence). The CDR3 region is CASSLGDRPNEQFF. As DNA, the CDR3 is TGTGCCAGCAGCTTGGGAGACAGGCCCAATGAGCAGTTCTTC.

The chain links TRBV12-2 to TRBJ1-2. TRBV12-2 is recorded as a pseudogene. This CDR3 contains 14 residues. The DNA for the CDR3 is TGTGCAAGTCGCTGTAGGGGAGGGGACTATGGCTACACCTTC. This codes for CASRCRGGDYGYTF.

J is TRBJ2-1 and V is TRBV25-1, with D unclear. CDR1 and CDR2 from the germline V gene are MGHDK and SYGVNS. Deletions cut 1 base from V and 4 bases from J, with 2 bases between. CDR3 size: 12 residues. The CDR3 DNA reads as TGTGCCAGCAGTGAATTATACAATGAGCAGTTCTTC. It codes for CASSELYNEQFF.

The V and J genes are TRBV29-1 and TRBJ2-7; D gene unclear. CDR1 and CDR2 from the germline V gene are SQVTM and ANQGSEA. Trimming left V 2 bases short and J 4 bases short, with 18 bases between. The CDR3 extends over 15 amino acids. CDR3: CSVELGHSGHYEQYF. CDR3 sequence (DNA): TGCAGCGTTGAATTAGGTCACTCTGGGCATTACGAGCAGTACTTC.